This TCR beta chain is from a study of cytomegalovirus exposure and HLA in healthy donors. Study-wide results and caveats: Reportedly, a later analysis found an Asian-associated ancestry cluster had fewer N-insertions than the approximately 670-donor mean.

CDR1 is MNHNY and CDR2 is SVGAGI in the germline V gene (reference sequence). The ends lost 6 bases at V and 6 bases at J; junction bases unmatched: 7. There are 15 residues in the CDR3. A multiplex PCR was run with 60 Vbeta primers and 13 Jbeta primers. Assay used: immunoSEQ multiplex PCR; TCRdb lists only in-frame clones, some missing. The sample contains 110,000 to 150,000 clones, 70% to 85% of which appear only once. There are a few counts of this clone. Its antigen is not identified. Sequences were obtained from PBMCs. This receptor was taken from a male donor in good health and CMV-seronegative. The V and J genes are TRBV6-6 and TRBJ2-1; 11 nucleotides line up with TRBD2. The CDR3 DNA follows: TGTGCCAGCAGCGGTACTAGCGGGAGAACCAATGAGCAGTTCTTC. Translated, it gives CASSGTSGRTNEQFF.